What follows are 24 T cell receptor delta chains derived from one specimen sequenced in a study of gamma delta lymphoproliferative disorders and STAT genes. TCRdb reanalysed the multiplex PCR reads with CATT. The sample holds about 3,400 delta-chain clones, 0.85% to 1.2% seen once. The receptor sequences were amplified from genomic DNA of peripheral blood mononuclear cells. The sample was blood. The receptors were gathered from a human donor in good health.

This clone came up a few times. TCRdb assigns this DNA the protein of a much larger clone, which departs from its translation at residue 11; this likely reflects a read error, and the protein shown comes from translating the DNA. The V and J genes are TRDV2 and TRDJ1, with D perhaps matching TRDD3 (6 bases). Germline lookup yields CDR1 GEAIGNYY and CDR2 EKD. This CDR3 comprises 15 residues. As DNA, the CDR3 is TGTGCCTGTGACGAATGGGGGGCCCACACCAATAAACTCATCTTT. It encodes CACDEWGAHTNKLIF.

This clone was picked up a small number of times. Given a far larger clone just one base away, this is likely a sequencing read error. The V and J genes are TRDV2 and TRDJ1, with 13 bases fitting TRDD3. Germline V CDR1 and CDR2: GEAIGNYY, EKD. The V and J ends lost 3 bases and 0 bases, in that order; junction bases with no gene match: 21. CDR3 size: 22 residues. CDR3 sequence (DNA): TGTGCCTGTGACTCCCTTCCCGGGGTTTTACTGGGGGATACGGACCACACCGATAAACTCATCTTT. Translating it yields CACDSLPGVLLGDTDHTDKLIF.

This clone came up a few times. Since a far larger clone is one base different, this is likely a read error. This sample also contains other DNA sequences that code for the same CDR3. The rearrangement uses TRDV2 and TRDJ1; 13 bases agree with TRDD3. The CDR3 has 24 residues. Germline V gene data show CDR1 as GEAIGNYY and CDR2 as EKD. After removal of 0 bases from V and 0 bases from J, the junction contained 24 bases not matched to a gene. The CDR3 sequence: CACDTLGLRLGDTETDLYTDKLIF. The CDR3, as DNA: TGTGCCTGTGACACCTTGGGTCTTAGACTGGGGGATACGGAAACCGACTTGTACACCGATAAACTCATCTTT.

There are many counts of this clone. A read error is the likely source, as a far larger clone sits one nucleotide away. Other nucleotide sequences in the sample specify the same CDR3. This rearrangement joins TRDV2 to TRDJ1; 7 bases fit TRDD3. The CDR3 covers 14 residues. The germline gives CDR1 GEAIGNYY, CDR2 EKD. The CDR3 sequence is CACDSLGGLMELIF. CDR3 in DNA: TGTGCCTGCGACAGTCTCGGGGGATTAATGGAACTCATCTTT.

This clone was seen a handful of times. A read error likely explains this, since a far larger clone differs by one base. V usage is TRDV2 and J usage is TRDJ1, with 13 bases matching TRDD3. Looked up from germline, CDR1 is GEAIGNYY and CDR2 is EKD. CDR3 length equals 22 residues. Here the CDR3 reads CAYDSLPGVLLGDTDYTDKLIF. The DNA of the CDR3 is TGTGCCTATGACTCCCTTCCCGGGGTTTTACTGGGGGATACGGACTACACCGATAAACTCATCTTT.

This clone was observed a handful of times. Since a far larger clone is one base different, this is likely a read error. This CDR3 is also generated by other DNA sequences in the sample. The chain uses TRDV2 and TRDJ1, with 7 bases identical to TRDD3. Germline loops: CDR1 GEAIGNYY, CDR2 EKD. With V trimmed by 7 bases and J by 2 bases, 12 bases remained unmatched. There are 15 residues in the CDR3. The CDR3, as DNA: TGTGCCTGCGACGTACTGGGGTCTTCTACCGATAAACTCATCTTT. It is translated as CACDVLGSSTDKLIF.

Turning to this clone: TCRdb lists the protein of a much larger clone for this DNA, which differs at residue 3, so this is likely a read error; the protein given here is translated from the DNA itself. The rearrangement links TRDV1 to TRDJ1; 9 positions match TRDD3. CDR1 and CDR2 from the germline V gene are TSWWSYY and QGS. The CDR3 spans 19 residues. The CDR3 coding sequence is TGTGCTTTTGGGGAACTCGCCTACTGGGGGACCGGGTACACCGATAAACTCATCTTT. It translates to CAFGELAYWGTGYTDKLIF.

Details on this clone: TCRdb assigns this DNA the protein of a much larger clone, which departs from its translation at residue 9; this likely reflects a read error, and the protein shown comes from translating the DNA. The chain couples TRDV2 to TRDJ1, with D possibly matching TRDD3 (6 bases). The J gene was not available in TCRdb and was assigned here by matching the DNA to germline segments. Germline assignment: CDR1 GEAIGNYY and CDR2 EKD. The CDR3 has 14 residues. The V gene lost 2 bases and the J gene lost 9 bases, with 18 bases spanning the gap. The CDR3 nucleotides read TGTGCCTGTGACAGTCTCGGGGGAGTAATGGAACTCATCTTT. This sequence encodes CACDSLGGVMELIF.

This clone is medium-sized within its sample. In the same sample, other DNA sequences code for this CDR3. The chain is built from TRDV1 and TRDJ1; no reliable D call. CDR3 size: 20 residues. The V end was cut by 1 base, the J end by 2 bases, with 26 bases between. From germline, CDR1 is TSWWSYY and CDR2 QGS. The CDR3: CALGEPPFTAEGPWTDKLIF. In DNA form, the CDR3 reads TGTGCTCTTGGGGAACCCCCCTTTACAGCGGAGGGTCCGTGGACCGATAAACTCATCTTT.

Concerning this clone itself: A read error is the likely source, as a far larger clone sits one nucleotide away. The sample contains more than one DNA sequence encoding this CDR3. V usage is TRDV1 and J usage is TRDJ1, with a possible D match to TRDD2 (8 bases). The CDR3 has 20 residues. Germline assignment: CDR1 TSWWSYY and CDR2 QGS. The CDR3 sequence is CALGELTSYRGILGGDKLIF. CDR3 in DNA: TGCGCTCTTGGGGAACTTACTTCCTACCGAGGGATACTCGGAGGCGATAAACTCATCTTT.

Only a few counts were recorded for this clone. A far larger clone lies a single base away; this is likely a read error. Other DNA sequences in the same sample also yield this CDR3. The CDR3 reads CACDPVLGDPIDTDKLIF. The CDR3 nucleotides read TGTGCCTGTGACCCGGTACTGGGGGATCCCATCGACACCGATAAACTCATCTTT. This chain connects TRDV2 to TRDJ1, with 10 bases matching TRDD3. This CDR3 contains 18 residues. Trimming removed 3 bases from V and 0 bases from J; junction bases left unmatched: 12. CDR1 is GEAIGNYY, CDR2 EKD, per germline.

This clone was counted between two and nine times. This likely stems from a read error, as it lies one base from a far larger clone. This specimen includes other DNA sequences encoding the same CDR3. This chain links TRDV2 with TRDJ1, with 8 bases that match TRDD3. The CDR3 is 15 residues long. The V gene end was trimmed by 3 bases and the J gene end by 5 bases; junction bases not matched to a gene: 10. Per the germline V gene, CDR1 is GEAIGNYY and CDR2 is EKD. CDR3 loop: CACDSWGTPGDKLIF. The CDR3 DNA reads as TGTGCCTGTGACTCCTGGGGGACCCCAGGGGATAAACTCATCTTT.

This clone was observed a few times. This sequence is one base from a far larger clone and is likely a read error. Other nucleotide sequences from this sample produce the same CDR3. The genes are TRDV2 and TRDJ1; 10 bases agree with TRDD3. The CDR3 covers 18 residues. V was pared by 2 bases and J by 0 bases, with 11 bases of the junction left unmatched. Germline lookup yields CDR1 GEAIGNYY and CDR2 EKD. CDR3 in amino acids: CACDRLGALGDDTDKLIF. In DNA form, the CDR3 reads TGTGCCTGTGACAGGCTAGGTGCACTGGGGGATGACACCGATAAACTCATCTTT.

In this sample, this clone is large. The sample has other DNA sequences that encode this CDR3 too. V and J are TRDV2 and TRDJ1; 8 positions match TRDD3. Unmatched junction bases numbered 6, after V lost 4 bases and J lost 0 bases. The CDR3 extends over 15 amino acids. Germline values: CDR1 GEAIGNYY, CDR2 EKD. Here the CDR3 DNA reads TGTGCCTGTGAACGTCTGGGGGACTACACCGATAAACTCATCTTT. The encoded protein is CACERLGDYTDKLIF.

In the case of this clone: This sequence is one base from a far larger clone and is likely a read error. It is unclear where the CDR3 begins or ends on the DNA, so no DNA is shown, and the CDR3 is as TCRdb lists it. Other nucleotide sequences from this sample produce the same CDR3. The CDR3 loop reads CACDTVRDWGTGSWDTRQMFF. The J gene is TRDJ3, the V gene TRDV2; the DNA was not used to check the table's D call, TRDD3. The CDR3 sequence runs 21 residues, both termini included. Germline-derived CDR1 and CDR2 are GEAIGNYY and EKD.

This clone was seen a handful of times. A far larger clone lies a single base away; this is likely a read error. The chain joins TRDV2 to TRDJ3; 13 nucleotides match TRDD3. The length of the CDR3 is 22 residues. Germline V gene lookup returns CDR1 GEAIGNYY and CDR2 EKD. V gave up 5 bases and J gave up 0 bases; unmatched junction bases: 15. Here the CDR3 reads CACGTRVLGDTLRSWDTRQMFF. CDR3 in DNA: TGTGCCTGTGGCACACGCGTACTGGGGGATACGCTTCGCTCCTGGGACACCCGACAGATGTTTTTC.

This clone was detected a few times. The mismatch at residue 12 between this DNA's translation and the TCRdb protein of a much larger clone likely reflects a read error; the protein shown is translated from the DNA. V gene TRDV2 combines with J gene TRDJ1; tentatively, D is TRDD3 (5 bases). Germline V gene data show CDR1 as GEAIGNYY and CDR2 as EKD. The CDR3 length is 14 residues. Here the CDR3 DNA reads TGTGCCTGTGACCAGATACATTACACCGATAAACCCATCTTT. The encoded protein is CACDQIHYTDKPIF.

This clone was counted between two and nine times. The protein held in TCRdb is that of a much larger clone and does not match this DNA's translation at residue 14, likely because of a read error; the protein shown is translated from the DNA. The chain combines TRDV2 with TRDJ1, with 12 nucleotides matching TRDD3. There are 18 residues in the CDR3. From germline, CDR1 is GEAIGNYY and CDR2 EKD. The CDR3 DNA reads as TGTGCCTGTGACACACTTCGCCTGGGGGATACGTTCACCGTTAAACTCATCTTT. Amino acids: CACDTLRLGDTFTVKLIF.

This clone was observed a few times. A far larger clone differs by one base, so this is likely a read error. This CDR3 is also generated by other DNA sequences in the sample. The CDR3 loop is CACDTLLGEYTDKLIF. The CDR3 bases are TGTGCCTGCGACACCTTACTGGGGGAATACACCGATAAACTCATCTTT. This chain connects TRDV2 to TRDJ1; 9 positions agree with TRDD3. Germline assignment: CDR1 GEAIGNYY and CDR2 EKD. The CDR3 loop spans 16 amino acids.

Only a few counts were recorded for this clone. The protein TCRdb lists belongs to a much larger clone and differs from this DNA's translation at residue 13, which points to a read error; the protein shown is made from the DNA. Here the CDR3 DNA reads TGTGCCTGTGACGGCATGGGGGATACCCCAACCTGGAACACCCGACAGATGTTTTTC. Translated: CACDGMGDTPTWNTRQMFF. The V call is TRDV2, the J call TRDJ3; 10 bases are shared with TRDD3. Germline V CDR1 and CDR2: GEAIGNYY, EKD. The CDR3 consists of 19 residues.

A few counts support this clone. The protein given by TCRdb reflects a much larger clone and differs at residue 8 from this DNA's translation, likely from a read error; the protein shown is the DNA's translation. The chain combines TRDV2 with TRDJ1, with TRDD3 identical over 10 bases. CDR1 is GEAIGNYY, CDR2 EKD, per germline. V shed 0 bases, J shed 3 bases, and the junction held 9 bases outside the gene matches. This CDR3 comprises 17 residues. The CDR3 nucleotides read TGTGCCTGTGACACCGAGTCCTGTACTGGGGGATCCGATAAACTCATCTTT. It translates to CACDTESCTGGSDKLIF.

Worth noting for this clone: A single base is all that separates this from a far larger clone, so a read error is likely. In the same sample, other DNA sequences code for this CDR3. The V and J genes are TRDV2 and TRDJ1; D may be TRDD3 (6 bases). The germline V and J ends were trimmed by 6 bases and 2 bases, with 12 bases remaining between them. The CDR3 totals 13 residues. Germline V gives CDR1 GEAIGNYY, CDR2 EKD. As DNA, the CDR3 is TGTGCCTGTTTGTCAGGGGATACCGATAAACTCATCTTT. As protein: CACLSGDTDKLIF.

This clone was detected a few times. The protein TCRdb gives is from a much larger clone and does not agree with this DNA's translation at residue 10, likely a read error; the protein shown here comes from the DNA. This chain joins TRDV2 and TRDJ1; 10 bases align to TRDD3. Per the germline V gene, CDR1 is GEAIGNYY and CDR2 is EKD. The CDR3 contains 18 residues. The trim removed 3 bases at V and 0 bases at J, leaving 12 bases unmatched. CDR3 DNA: TGTGCCTGTGACCCGGTACTGGGGGATCTCATTGACACCGATAAACTCATCTTT. Translation: CACDPVLGDLIDTDKLIF.

A word on this clone: TCRdb's entry gives the protein of a much larger clone, which mismatches this DNA's translation at residue 6, likely from a read error; the protein reported here is translated from the DNA. The DNA for the CDR3 is TGTGCCTGTGACACCGCGAGGTCAGCTGGGACCCGACGGGGGACCGATAAACTCATCTTT. Amino acids: CACDTARSAGTRRGTDKLIF. The chain combines TRDV2 with TRDJ1, with a possible D match to TRDD3 (5 bases). Germline lookup yields CDR1 GEAIGNYY and CDR2 EKD. Trimming took 0 bases from V and 2 from J, leaving 27 bases between them. CDR3 length: 20 residues.